Listed here are 5 T cell receptor beta chains from one sample, sequenced in a study of cytomegalovirus exposure and HLA in healthy donors. 13 Jbeta primers and 60 Vbeta primers were used for the PCR. Profiled with immunoSEQ multiplex PCR; TCRdb holds only in-frame clones, not every one. The table has roughly 70,000 clones, 65% to 80% seen once; the top ten hold roughly an eighth. Sequenced sample: PBMCs. Source of these receptors: a man aged 70-80 years in good health and CMV-seronegative.

This clone was picked up a small number of times. CDR3 nucleotide sequence: TGCGCCAGCAGCTCGGGGGACAGGAACGCTAATTCACCCCTCCACTTT. This codes for CASSSGDRNANSPLHF. This rearrangement joins TRBV5-1 to TRBJ1-6; 8 positions match TRBD1. CDR1 and CDR2 (germline): SGHRS, YFSETQ. V trimming: 3 bases; J trimming: 6 bases; junction bases outside the gene matches: 8. The length of the CDR3 is 16 residues.

This chain connects TRBV5-4 to TRBJ1-1; TRBD1 agrees at 8 bases. Looked up from germline, CDR1 is SGHNT and CDR2 is YYREEE (reference sequence). This CDR3 is built from 14 residues. Trimming removed 2 bases from V and 6 bases from J; junction bases left unmatched: 6. The CDR3 here is CASSLRQGRAEAFF. Written as DNA, the CDR3 is TGTGCCAGCAGCTTAAGACAGGGGAGGGCTGAAGCTTTCTTT.

The rearrangement joins TRBV11-2 to TRBJ1-3; D ambiguous. The CDR3 contains 19 residues. Germline CDR1 and CDR2: SGHAT and FQNNGV. V was shortened by 5 bases and J by 0 bases, with 23 bases between the two germline ends. For the CDR3, the DNA is TGTGCCAGCAGCCCCGTAATTTCAGGTCCGACCCTCTCTGGAAACACCATATATTTT. The encoded protein is CASSPVISGPTLSGNTIYF.

V and J are TRBV6-4 and TRBJ2-2; 11 nucleotides match TRBD1. Germline CDR1 is MRHNA and CDR2 is SNTAGT. Trimming at V came to 2 bases and at J to 7 bases, leaving 6 bases not matched to a gene. This CDR3 comprises 16 residues. CDR3 sequence reads: CASSDGGTGGFGELFF. For the CDR3, the DNA is TGTGCCAGCAGTGACGGGGGGACAGGGGGTTTCGGGGAGCTGTTTTTT.

The chain couples TRBV6-1 to TRBJ2-2; the match to TRBD1 covers 8 bases. V trimming: 11 bases; J trimming: 2 bases; junction bases outside the gene matches: 4. Per the germline V gene, CDR1 is MNHNS and CDR2 is SASEGT. The CDR3 contains 13 residues. CDR3 residues: CAGQGINTGELFF. Written as DNA, the CDR3 is TGTGCCGGACAGGGAATCAACACCGGGGAGCTGTTTTTT.